This T cell receptor (beta chain) emerged from a study of T cells after yellow fever vaccination. Overall study: In the case of low-cell-number fractions, SMART-Seq v4 Ultra Low Input was used for preparation. General study findings and limits: Peak timing came faster in the weaker secondary response, day 5 versus 15. FACS-sorted repertoires could harbor abundant contaminating bulk-population clonotypes. After the booster, 96% of CD4 and 75% to 90% of CD8 primary-response clones were re-detected.

TCRdb itself ran the 5' RACE reads through MiXCR, one entry per CDR3 protein. The sample lists about 220,000 distinct CDR3 sequences, about 7% occurring once. This clonotype was seen at least ten times. Its antigen is unidentified. Looked up from germline, CDR1 is ENHRY and CDR2 is SYGVKD. The CDR3 length is 13 residues. V gave up 5 bases and J gave up 3 bases; unmatched junction bases: 1. The input for sequencing was CD4+ T cells sorted from PBMCs, taken on the day of the yellow fever booster vaccination. The rearrangement joins TRBV10-3 to TRBJ2-1; 7 bases line up with TRBD1. This sequence originates from a man younger than 40 who received the YFV17D yellow fever vaccine. CDR3 protein: CAISRDSYNEQFF. Written as DNA, the CDR3 is TGTGCCATCAGTCGGGACAGCTACAATGAGCAGTTCTTC.